A selection of T cell receptor beta chains follows, all from one sample in a study of identifying expanded T cells in peripheral blood. Sequencing used immunoSEQ multiplex PCR; TCRdb keeps in-frame clones, though not all of them. The sample yields 100,000 to 150,000 clones, about 88% seen once. Sequenced: blood. The source of these receptors is a person aged 18-70 years in good health. CDR3s include the opening cysteine and the closing phenylalanine or tryptophan. The order of the fields is V gene, J gene, clone size, D gene, CDR3 length, CDR3 protein, CDR3 DNA. A D gene is named only where the DNA matches it firmly. Size is stated for part of the rows, as once, few or many counts, or as a class when the clone is expanded.

>TRBV5-1|TRBJ1-1|once|NA|17
CASSLADSPPNPREAFF
TGCGCCAGCAGCTTGGCCGACAGCCCTCCAAACCCACGGGAAGCTTTCTTT
>TRBV2|TRBJ1-5|NA|NA|14
CASMQDGTNQPQHF
TGTGCCAGCATGCAGGACGGAACCAATCAGCCCCAGCATTTT
>TRBV6-5|TRBJ2-6|NA|NA|15
CASSSGVTGANVLTF
TGTGCCAGCAGTTCGGGAGTAACTGGGGCCAACGTCCTGACTTTC
>TRBV9|TRBJ1-2|NA|TRBD1|14
CASSAGQGFYGYTF
TGTGCCAGCAGCGCTGGACAGGGTTTCTATGGCTACACCTTC
>TRBV28|TRBJ1-3|NA|NA|15
CASSLGRSSGNTIYF
TGTGCCAGCAGTTTGGGCCGGTCCTCTGGAAACACCATATATTTT
>TRBV30|TRBJ1-2|NA|NA|13
CACPFPRGYGYTF
TGTGCCTGCCCCTTTCCCAGGGGCTATGGCTACACCTTC
>TRBV7-9|TRBJ2-5|NA|TRBD2|16
CASSPGTSGLQETQYF
TGTGCCAGCAGCCCTGGGACTAGCGGCCTCCAAGAGACCCAGTACTTC
>TRBV7-9|TRBJ2-4|NA|TRBD1|14
CASSETGFQNIQYF
TGTGCCAGCAGCGAGACAGGGTTCCAAAACATTCAGTACTTC
>TRBV7-6|TRBJ2-6|NA|NA|15
CASSLAGRGANVLTF
TGTGCCAGCAGCCTGGCAGGGAGGGGGGCCAACGTCCTGACTTTC
>TRBV2|TRBJ1-5|NA|NA|16
CASSARWRGSNQPQHF
TGTGCCAGCAGCGCCAGATGGAGGGGTAGCAATCAGCCCCAGCATTTT
>TRBV29-1|TRBJ2-7|once|TRBD1|15
CSVKGRTGGSYEQYF
TGCAGCGTGAAGGGTAGGACAGGGGGATCCTACGAGCAGTACTTC
>TRBV7-2|TRBJ1-5|once|NA|18
CASSPDRGQRDSNQPQHF
TGTGCCAGCAGCCCCGACCGTGGACAGAGAGATAGCAATCAGCCCCAGCATTTT
>TRBV7-2|TRBJ1-1|NA|NA|13
CASSPLWGAEAFF
TGTGCCAGCAGCCCCTTGTGGGGGGCTGAAGCTTTCTTT
>TRBV6-1|TRBJ1-1|NA|NA|14
CASSPPSTGTEAFF
TGTGCCAGCAGTCCCCCCTCAACGGGGACTGAAGCTTTCTTT
>TRBV6-6|TRBJ2-7|NA|TRBD1|15
CASRQTGTGAYEQYF
TGTGCCAGCAGACAAACCGGGACAGGGGCCTACGAGCAGTACTTC
>TRBV9|TRBJ2-2|once|NA|13
CASSPEGTGELFF
TGTGCCAGCAGCCCAGAGGGCACCGGGGAGCTGTTTTTT
>TRBV4-2|TRBJ2-1|NA|NA|15
CASSLRDETYNEQFF
TGTGCCAGCAGCCTCCGGGACGAAACCTACAATGAGCAGTTCTTC
>TRBV2|TRBJ1-4|NA|NA|15
CASSGWERGGEKLFF
TGTGCCAGCAGTGGTTGGGAAAGGGGCGGAGAAAAACTGTTTTTT
>TRBV21-1|TRBJ2-7|NA|NA|16
CASRYARDRGSHEQYF
TGTGCCAGCAGATACGCCCGGGACAGGGGGTCCCACGAGCAGTACTTC
>TRBV28|TRBJ2-4|NA|TRBD1|16
CASSSSGQGAKNIQYF
TGTGCCAGCAGTTCCTCGGGACAGGGGGCTAAAAACATTCAGTACTTC
>TRBV7-3|TRBJ2-1|once|NA|13
CASSLTGDGEQFF
TGTGCCAGCAGCTTAACGGGGGACGGTGAGCAGTTCTTC
>TRBV7-3|TRBJ2-1|NA|NA|14
CASSFRGPYNEQFF
TGTGCCAGCAGCTTCCGGGGGCCCTACAATGAGCAGTTCTTC
>TRBV30|TRBJ2-3|NA|NA|14
CAWSVGGGSDTQYF
TGTGCCTGGAGCGTGGGGGGGGGCTCAGATACGCAGTATTTT
>TRBV28|TRBJ2-7|NA|NA|14
CASSLGTGLYEQYF
TGTGCCAGCAGCCTCGGGACGGGGCTATACGAGCAGTACTTC
>TRBV19|TRBJ1-5|NA|TRBD1|15
CASSLPGQGGQPQHF
TGTGCCAGTAGTCTGCCGGGACAGGGTGGTCAGCCCCAGCATTTT
>TRBV4-2|TRBJ1-1|NA|NA|14
CASRKGSLNTEAFF
TGTGCCAGCCGGAAGGGGTCTCTGAACACTGAAGCTTTCTTT
>TRBV6-5|TRBJ2-7|NA|TRBD1|12
CASGTGGYEQYF
TGTGCCAGTGGGACAGGGGGCTACGAGCAGTACTTC
>TRBV7-2|TRBJ2-6|once|TRBD1|19
CASSFRGQGQSAGANVLTF
TGTGCCAGCAGCTTCCGGGGACAGGGGCAATCTGCTGGGGCCAACGTCCTGACTTTC
>TRBV7-3|TRBJ1-1|NA|TRBD1|13
CASSRTGDAEAFF
TGTGCCAGCAGCCGTACAGGGGATGCTGAAGCTTTCTTT
>TRBV9|TRBJ1-6|few|TRBD1|15
CASSVGGGGNSPLHF
TGTGCCAGCAGCGTAGGAGGGGGCGGTAATTCACCCCTCCACTTT
>TRBV2|TRBJ1-4|NA|TRBD1|14
CASSRDRAGEKLFF
TGTGCCAGCAGCCGGGACAGGGCTGGAGAAAAACTGTTTTTT
>TRBV2|TRBJ2-2|NA|NA|14
CASSEPPNTGELFF
TGTGCCAGCAGTGAACCCCCTAACACCGGGGAGCTGTTTTTT
>TRBV19|TRBJ1-5|NA|TRBD1|15
CASTDDRAGNQPQHF
TGTGCCAGTACCGATGACAGGGCGGGCAATCAGCCCCAGCATTTT
>TRBV19|TRBJ2-3|NA|NA|14
CASRSGGGTDTQYF
TGTGCCAGTAGGAGCGGAGGAGGCACAGATACGCAGTATTTT
>TRBV11-3|TRBJ2-3|NA|NA|15
CASSPWGGPTDTQYF
TGTGCCAGCAGCCCGTGGGGGGGCCCGACAGATACGCAGTATTTT
>TRBV7-9|TRBJ2-1|NA|NA|12
CASSLGRREQFF
TGTGCCAGCAGCTTAGGGCGTCGTGAGCAGTTCTTC
>TRBV11-2|TRBJ2-1|NA|NA|15
CASSLRGASYNEQFF
TGTGCCAGCAGCTTGAGGGGGGCGTCCTACAATGAGCAGTTCTTC
>TRBV9|TRBJ2-1|NA|TRBD1|11
CASSRGPEQFF
TGTGCCAGCAGCAGGGGGCCTGAGCAGTTCTTC